This TCR beta chain was profiled in a study of cytomegalovirus exposure and HLA in healthy donors. The PCR used 60 Vbeta and 13 Jbeta primers. Data came from immunoSEQ multiplex PCR; TCRdb stores just in-frame clones and leaves some out. The data show around 67,000 clones, with around 82% seen just once and around 7.8% held by the top ten. Notes on the study in general: Clonal expansion, a later analysis showed, was greater in HLA-associated TCR beta chains than in equally common others.

Worth noting for this clone: Antigen: not known.

The CDR3 runs to 15 residues. The V gene lost 4 bases and the J gene lost 5 bases, with 14 bases spanning the gap. The V gene's germline CDR1 is SGHDN and CDR2 FVKESK. The chain uses TRBV14 and TRBJ1-4; D ambiguous. The receptor's source is a man aged 18 to 29 in good health and CMV-seropositive. Sequencing was carried out using PBMCs. As DNA, the CDR3 is TGTGCCAGCAGCCCTAAAACAGACTACAATGAAAAACTGTTTTTT. Amino acids: CASSPKTDYNEKLFF.